This TCR beta chain was sequenced for a study of a mutant IDH1 vaccine in newly diagnosed glioma. Study-wide context: Former treatment meant radiotherapy, temozolomide, or both; the majority had gotten both.

Study-level results: It seemed that pseudoprogression was not linked to changes in the top peripheral T cell clonotypes.

Described time point: week 5, during vaccination. Topical imiquimod accompanied each vaccine dose, which consisted of 300 ug of mutant IDH1 20-mer peptide. CDR1 SGHRS and CDR2 YFSETQ come from the germline V gene. CDR3 size: 16 residues. V gave up 4 bases and J gave up 0 bases; unmatched junction bases: 6. In regard to this clone: The antigen remains undetermined.

Assay used: immunoSEQ multiplex PCR; TCRdb lists only in-frame clones, some missing. This sample has approximately 76,000 clones, with more than 85% found just once. This TCR came from a woman aged 45 to 65 with glioma. The sample consisted of PBMCs, taken from a glioma patient whose treatment included an IDH1 peptide vaccine. The rearrangement uses TRBV5-1 and TRBJ1-4, with TRBD1 matching 7 bases. The CDR3 loop reads CASSPGTVATNEKLFF. In DNA form, the CDR3 reads TGCGCCAGCAGCCCGGGGACAGTTGCAACTAATGAAAAACTGTTTTTT.